The 12 T cell receptor beta chains below were found in one sample sequenced in a study of shared clonotypes between healthy human individuals (dated by TCRdb to the early 2020s). The library relied on the immunoSEQ multiplex PCR assay. As stored in TCRdb, this immuneACCESS dataset retains in-frame rearrangements with V and J assigned. A fraction of the clones does not appear; measured against another copy, unresolved V genes explain less than half of the discrepancy, and the remainder lacks a known reason. In this sample the table shows millions of clones, over 85% of which occur a single time. The ten top clones hold 0.11% to 0.15% of the sample. The sample taken for sequencing was naive CD4+ T cells sorted from blood. Interpreted using the paper, the cell subset or site label stands for: CD45RA+ positively selected. The receptors were gathered from a young man in good health.

The rearrangement links TRBV5-1 to TRBJ2-7; the D gene is possibly TRBD2 (6 bases). The length of the CDR3 is 14 residues. The V end was cut by 5 bases, the J end by 4 bases, with 16 bases between. Germline V gene lookup returns CDR1 SGHRS and CDR2 YFSETQ. The CDR3 here is CASRRNGGGYEQYF. As DNA, the CDR3 is TGCGCCAGCAGGAGGAACGGGGGAGGATACGAGCAGTACTTC. The variable domain in full, completed from reference TRBV5-1 and TRBJ2-7, reads KAGVTQTPRYLIKTRGQQVTLSCSPISGHRSVSWYQQTPGQGLQFLFEYFSETQRNKGNFPGRFSGRQFSNSRSEMNVSTLELGDSALYLCASRRNGGGYEQYFGPGTRLTVT.

This chain uses TRBV28 with TRBJ1-6, with 7 positions matching TRBD1. The CDR3 runs 15 residues. The junction had 11 bases not matched to a gene; V was cut back by 6 bases and J by 9 bases. Germline loops: CDR1 MDHEN, CDR2 SYDVKM. This CDR3 is CASSLPATGPSPLHF. Written as DNA, the CDR3 is TGTGCCAGCAGCCTTCCCGCGACAGGGCCTTCACCCCTCCACTTT.

V is TRBV7-9 and J is TRBJ2-3, with a weak D call TRBD2 (5 bases). This CDR3 is 15 amino acids long. The V end was cut by 5 bases, the J end by 2 bases, with 14 bases between. Per the germline V gene, CDR1 is SEHNR and CDR2 is FQNEAQ (reference sequence). For the CDR3, the DNA is TGTGCCAGCAGCCTGGCGACTACGATCACAGATACGCAGTATTTT. Its protein product is CASSLATTITDTQYF.

The DNA of the CDR3 is TGTGCCAGCAGTGCCCCCAGGGACTTCGACTATGGCTACACCTTC. This translates into CASSAPRDFDYGYTF. The chain uses TRBV25-1 and TRBJ1-2, with a weak D call TRBD1 (5 bases). Germline assignment: CDR1 MGHDK and CDR2 SYGVNS. The CDR3 spans 15 residues. V was trimmed by 4 bases and J by 3 bases, leaving 15 bases between them.

To note about this clone: Other nucleotide sequences from this sample produce the same CDR3. The V gene is TRBV18, the J gene TRBJ1-1; 9 positions match TRBD1. The CDR3 runs to 16 residues. Trimming cost V 1 base and J 0 bases; bases outside gene matches: 3. Germline V gene data show CDR1 as KGHSH and CDR2 as LQKENI. DNA for the CDR3: TGTGCCAGCTCACCACGACAGGGGGAACTGAACACTGAAGCTTTCTTT. Amino acids: CASSPRQGELNTEAFF.

The rearrangement links TRBV9 to TRBJ2-1, with 8 bases that match TRBD2. The J segment lost 6 bases and the V segment lost 3 bases, leaving 11 bases of the junction unmatched. Germline values: CDR1 SGDLS, CDR2 YYNGEE. The CDR3 extends over 16 amino acids. The CDR3 here is CASSGAPGLVSNEQFF. The CDR3 nucleotides are TGTGCCAGCAGCGGGGCCCCGGGACTAGTAAGCAATGAGCAGTTCTTC.

This clone was counted only a few times. The sample carries other DNA sequences with the same CDR3. The V gene is TRBV2, the J gene TRBJ1-6, with D maybe TRBD1 (5 bases). This CDR3 is built from 13 residues. Germline lookup yields CDR1 SNHLY and CDR2 FYNNEI. V lost 2 bases, J lost 10 bases, and 9 bases lay in between. The CDR3, as DNA: TGTGCCAGCAGTGAACAGGGCGGCTCACCCCTCCACTTT. Amino acids: CASSEQGGSPLHF.

The V call is TRBV10-3, the J call TRBJ1-1, with D perhaps TRBD1 (5 bases). The germline V gene has CDR1 ENHRY and CDR2 SYGVKD. This CDR3 region has 13 residues. Trimming took off 6 bases at V and 1 base at J, with 9 bases between the two ends. CDR3 protein: CAIRGDRNTEAFF. The CDR3 nucleotides are TGTGCCATCAGAGGGGACCGGAACACTGAAGCTTTCTTT.

This chain uses TRBV5-1 with TRBJ2-1, with 8 bases identical to TRBD2. The CDR3 is 15 residues long. After removal of 0 bases from V and 10 bases from J, the junction contained 9 bases not matched to a gene. Looked up from germline, CDR1 is SGHRS and CDR2 is YFSETQ. The CDR3 bases are TGCGCCAGCAGCTTGGGGGGAAATAGCGGGACGGAGCAGTTCTTC. It codes for CASSLGGNSGTEQFF.

This chain connects TRBV6-6 to TRBJ1-2, with 7 bases aligning to TRBD1. This CDR3 comprises 15 residues. CDR1 and CDR2 from the germline V gene are MNHNY and SVGAGI (reference sequence). J lost 7 bases, V lost 7 bases, and 15 bases had no gene match. CDR3 nucleotides: TGTGCCAGCATCCCCTCGAATCAGGGGGGGGGTGGCTACACCTTC. It is translated as CASIPSNQGGGGYTF.

The V gene is TRBV19, the J gene TRBJ2-5; no firm D call. The germline gives CDR1 LNHDA, CDR2 SQIVND (reference sequence). With 4 bases removed from V and 5 bases from J, the gap between germline ends came to 8 bases. The CDR3 has 12 amino acids. CDR3 region: CASSTNAETQYF. The CDR3, as DNA: TGTGCCAGTAGTACGAACGCGGAGACCCAGTACTTC.

The rearrangement uses TRBV6-5 and TRBJ2-3; 11 nucleotides line up with TRBD2. Trimming removed 2 bases from V and 6 bases from J; junction bases left unmatched: 7. CDR1 MNHEY and CDR2 SVGAGI come from the germline V gene. The CDR3 has 16 residues. CDR3 sequence: CASSYLLAGGADTQYF. The CDR3 DNA sequence: TGTGCCAGCAGTTACCTCCTAGCGGGAGGAGCGGATACGCAGTATTTT.